Included here is one T cell receptor beta chain sequence, with context. As yet, its antigen is unknown. PCR used 60 Vbeta primers and 13 Jbeta primers. Assay: immunoSEQ multiplex PCR; the TCRdb copy retains only in-frame clones and omits some. The sample table sets out roughly 120,000 clones. At collection, donors were nominally healthy, but unrecorded immune exposures were probable. This sample stems from a study of cytomegalovirus exposure and HLA in healthy donors. The study, taken as a whole, reports: Analysis was carried out at a later point, and it linked a missense DCLRE1C variant to TCR beta V- and J-gene trimming. TCR beta chains associated with HLA were, in a later analysis, more clonally expanded than equally common others. Listed as cytomegalovirus-associated were 150 or so TCR beta chains.

The source of this sequence is a man between 25 and 39 years old in good health and CMV-seronegative. The material sequenced was PBMCs.

The CDR3 protein is CASSWAGDYGYTF. For the CDR3, the DNA is TGTGCCAGCAGTTGGGCGGGGGACTATGGCTACACCTTC. The V call is TRBV28, the J call TRBJ1-2; perhaps TRBD1 as D (5 bases). Trimming shortened V by 4 bases and J by 3 bases, and 9 bases separated the two germline ends. The length of the CDR3 is 13 residues. Looked up from germline, CDR1 is MDHEN and CDR2 is SYDVKM.